This T cell receptor (beta chain) was sequenced in a study of T cell responses to AZD1222 COVID-19 vaccine. Repertoires were generated with immunoSEQ multiplex PCR, while TCRdb's copy carries only in-frame clones and drops some. The table lists 150,000 to 200,000 clones, about 91% of them singletons. CDR3 length: 15 residues. The V segment lost 6 bases and the J segment 0 bases; nucleotides outside the gene matches: 5. CDR1 is SGHVS, CDR2 FQNEAQ, per germline. Study-level findings and limits: White British ancestry dominated among donors, who included more females, and clonal diversity was possibly underestimated. At baseline, just 6 or 7 AZD1222 recipients tested seropositive.

For this clone: The antigen is unknown.

This rearrangement joins TRBV7-8 to TRBJ1-3, with TRBD1 matching over 7 bases. The TCR comes from an adult who received the AZD1222 COVID-19 vaccine. This specimen was peripheral blood, taken 28 days after the second AZD1222 dose. The CDR3 sequence is CASSLGTVSGNTIYF. The CDR3 bases are TGTGCCAGCAGTCTGGGGACAGTCTCTGGAAACACCATATATTTT.